These 27 T cell receptor beta chains were all obtained from the same sample, sequenced in a study of shared clonotypes between healthy human individuals. Produced via immunoSEQ multiplex PCR; TCRdb's table is partial and in-frame only. Of approximately 2.1 million clones in the sample, 93% are singletons; the top ten hold 0.39%. The source material was naive CD4+ T cells from PBMCs. The subset was: CD45RA+ positively selected. All receptors come from a man between 18 and 29 years old in good health. Some clones in this sample may be carry-over from other donors' samples.

The chain employs TRBV5-4 and TRBJ2-2; tentatively, D is TRBD1 (5 bases). The V end was cut by 1 base, the J end by 3 bases, with 7 bases between. This CDR3 has 14 residues. CDR1 is SGHNT and CDR2 is YYREEE in the germline V gene (reference sequence). This CDR3 is CASSLRQYTGELFF. As DNA, the CDR3 is TGTGCCAGCAGCTTGAGACAGTACACCGGGGAGCTGTTTTTT.

The gene calls are TRBV5-1 and TRBJ1-1, with 7 bases that match TRBD1. CDR3 length: 14 amino acids. The J segment lost 1 base and the V segment lost 7 bases, leaving 7 bases of the junction unmatched. Germline V gives CDR1 SGHRS, CDR2 YFSETQ. In DNA form, the CDR3 reads TGCGCCAGCGGAAAAGACAGGGCGAACACTGAAGCTTTCTTT. The encoded protein is CASGKDRANTEAFF.

In regard to this clone: The same CDR3 can be traced to other DNA sequences in this sample. This sequence joins TRBV5-1 and TRBJ1-5, with D uncertain. Germline V lookup: CDR1 SGHRS, CDR2 YFSETQ. The CDR3 contains 15 residues. V lost 4 bases and J lost 2, with 13 bases in between. In nucleotides, the CDR3 is TGCGCCAGCAGCCTGAGGCCATGGGGCAATCAGCCCCAGCATTTT. Its translation is CASSLRPWGNQPQHF. The full variable domain, its missing parts supplied by reference TRBV5-1 and TRBJ1-5, is KAGVTQTPRYLIKTRGQQVTLSCSPISGHRSVSWYQQTPGQGLQFLFEYFSETQRNKGNFPGRFSGRQFSNSRSEMNVSTLELGDSALYLCASSLRPWGNQPQHFGDGTRLSIL.

J is TRBJ1-2 and V is TRBV7-9, with 12 positions matching TRBD1. The J segment lost 8 bases and the V segment lost 4 bases, leaving 8 bases of the junction unmatched. The CDR3 loop spans 15 amino acids. The germline V gene encodes CDR1 SEHNR and CDR2 FQNEAQ (reference sequence). CDR3 region: CASSSPGQGAWGYTF. The CDR3 bases are TGTGCCAGCAGCTCACCGGGACAGGGGGCCTGGGGCTACACCTTC.

The chain is built from TRBV25-1 and TRBJ2-2; TRBD1 might be the D (5 bases). The CDR3 runs 15 residues. Germline CDR1 is MGHDK and CDR2 is SYGVNS. V lost 3 bases, J lost 0 bases, and 8 bases lay in between. CDR3 sequence reads: CASSDPRANTGELFF. CDR3 coding DNA: TGTGCCAGCAGTGATCCCAGGGCGAACACCGGGGAGCTGTTTTTT.

V gene TRBV27 combines with J gene TRBJ1-2; maybe TRBD1 (6 bases). V shed 4 bases and J shed 8 bases, with 14 bases lying between them. The germline CDR1 and CDR2 sequences are MNHEY and SMNVEV (reference sequence). The CDR3 runs 13 residues. The CDR3, as DNA: TGTGCCAGCAGTTCCCGGGGACAATTGGGCTACACCTTC. As protein: CASSSRGQLGYTF.

A single count supports this clone. The chain has TRBV11-2 and TRBJ2-6; D perhaps matches TRBD1 (5 bases). The CDR3 length is 17 residues. Germline assignment: CDR1 SGHAT and CDR2 FQNNGV. The V end lost 1 base, the J end lost 0 bases, and 10 bases lay between the germline ends. For the CDR3, the DNA is TGTGCCAGCAGCTTAGTCAGGGCCAACTCTGGGGCCAACGTCCTGACTTTC. Its protein is CASSLVRANSGANVLTF.

The gene calls are TRBV5-4 and TRBJ2-2, with TRBD2 identical over 14 bases. Germline CDR1 reads SGHNT; CDR2 reads YYREEE (reference sequence). V lost 5 bases to trimming and J lost 0 bases; unmatched junction nucleotides: 6. This CDR3 contains 18 residues. CDR3 sequence: CASRSGTSGSTNTGELFF. DNA of the CDR3: TGTGCCAGCAGAAGCGGGACTAGCGGGAGTACGAACACCGGGGAGCTGTTTTTT.

Worth noting for this clone: The same CDR3 can be traced to other DNA sequences in this sample. V and J are TRBV7-9 and TRBJ2-1; TRBD1 matches 7 bases. This CDR3 has 13 residues. V was clipped by 5 bases and J by 6 bases; unmatched bases: 4. The germline CDR1 and CDR2 sequences are SEHNR and FQNEAQ (reference sequence). The CDR3 sequence is CASSASGGNEQFF. The CDR3 DNA reads as TGTGCCAGCAGCGCGTCAGGGGGCAATGAGCAGTTCTTC.

In its sample, this clone was seen once. The chain uses TRBV5-1 and TRBJ1-4, with TRBD1 as a possible D gene (6 bases). The CDR3 loop spans 15 amino acids. V was clipped by 2 bases and J by 1 base, with 9 bases between them. In germline, CDR1 is SGHRS, CDR2 YFSETQ. The CDR3 loop reads CASSLLQGTNEKLFF. The CDR3 DNA is TGCGCCAGCAGCTTATTACAGGGAACTAATGAAAAACTGTTTTTT.

The chain recombines TRBV30 with TRBJ1-1, with D uncertain. V was clipped by 5 bases and J by 1 base, with 11 bases between them. Germline values: CDR1 GTSNPN, CDR2 SVGIG (reference sequence). CDR3 length: 13 residues. CDR3 in DNA: TGTGCCTGGGCTATTCTAGGGAACACTGAAGCTTTCTTT. Translation gives CAWAILGNTEAFF. The variable domain in full, with the rest retrieved from reference TRBV30 and TRBJ1-1, is SQTIHQWPATLVQPVGSPLSLECTVEGTSNPNLYWYRQAAGRGLQLLFYSVGIGQISSEVPQNLSASRPQDRQFILSSKKLLLSDSGFYLCAWAILGNTEAFFGQGTRLTVV.

The chain combines TRBV7-3 with TRBJ2-3; TRBD1 matches at 9 bases. The junction had 3 bases not matched to a gene; V was cut back by 4 bases and J by 7 bases. Germline V gene data show CDR1 as SGHTA and CDR2 as FQGTGA. The CDR3 runs 13 residues. The CDR3 DNA sequence: TGTGCCAGCAGCTGGGACAGGGACAATACGCAGTATTTT. This translates into CASSWDRDNTQYF.

V is TRBV5-6 and J is TRBJ2-5; D not certain. Germline V CDR1 and CDR2: SGHDT, YYEEEE. V lost 4 bases and J lost 5, with 18 bases in between. This CDR3 spans 15 amino acids. DNA for the CDR3: TGTGCCAGCAGCCGTTCGGGCCCCCCATGGGAGACCCAGTACTTC. Translating it yields CASSRSGPPWETQYF.

CDR3 nucleotides: TGTGCCAGCAGTGAACTCCCCCGGGAAACGGGCGAGCAGTACTTC. Amino acid sequence: CASSELPRETGEQYF. This chain links TRBV25-1 with TRBJ2-7; D might be TRBD2 (5 bases). CDR1 and CDR2 (germline): MGHDK, SYGVNS. The CDR3 is made up of 15 amino acids. V was cut by 2 bases and J by 6 bases, with 17 bases left in between.

The chain combines TRBV20-1 with TRBJ2-7, with D unclear. The length of the CDR3 is 11 residues. With 2 bases removed from V and 4 bases from J, the gap between germline ends came to 6 bases. Germline V gene data show CDR1 as DFQATT and CDR2 as SNEGSKA (reference sequence). Here the CDR3 DNA reads TGCAGTGCTAGAATGGCGTACGAGCAGTACTTC. Protein sequence: CSARMAYEQYF.

The chain combines TRBV28 with TRBJ2-5, with a possible D match to TRBD2 (5 bases). Trimming took off 6 bases at V and 4 bases at J, with 12 bases between the two ends. CDR3 length equals 13 residues. Germline V gene sequence: CDR1 MDHEN, CDR2 SYDVKM. CDR3 amino acids: CASSTLETETQYF. In DNA form, the CDR3 reads TGTGCCAGCAGCACACTAGAGACAGAGACCCAGTACTTC. The variable domain in full, completed from reference TRBV28 and TRBJ2-5, reads DVKVTQSSRYLVKRTGEKVFLECVQDMDHENMFWYRQDPGLGLRLIYFSYDVKMKEKGDIPEGYSVSREKKERFSLILESASTNQTSMYLCASSTLETETQYFGPGTRLLVL.

This chain uses TRBV11-2 with TRBJ1-6; unclear D gene. V was clipped by 2 bases and J by 8 bases, with 13 bases between them. This CDR3 spans 15 amino acids. Looked up from germline, CDR1 is SGHAT and CDR2 is FQNNGV. The CDR3 protein is CASSLFRQADSPLHF. Written as DNA, the CDR3 is TGTGCCAGCAGCTTATTCCGGCAGGCGGATTCACCCCTCCACTTT.

This chain connects TRBV27 to TRBJ2-3; TRBD2 might be the D (7 bases). CDR3 length equals 14 residues. Germline V CDR1 and CDR2: MNHEY, SMNVEV (reference sequence). The germline V and J ends were trimmed by 8 bases and 4 bases, with 16 bases remaining between them. The CDR3 DNA reads TGTGCCAGCGCAAGCGGGACATTGGCAGATACGCAGTATTTT. This gives the protein CASASGTLADTQYF.

The rearrangement uses TRBV6-4 and TRBJ1-6, with D unclear. This CDR3 has 15 amino acids. Germline CDR1 is MRHNA and CDR2 is SNTAGT. Trimming stripped 5 bases from V and 4 bases from J, with 12 bases between. The CDR3 DNA reads as TGTGCCAGCAGTCCGACTCGGAATTATAATTCACCCCTCCACTTT. Translation: CASSPTRNYNSPLHF.

V usage is TRBV28 and J usage is TRBJ2-7; the D is unclear. The CDR3 contains 11 residues. Germline V gene data show CDR1 as MDHEN and CDR2 as SYDVKM. Trimming cost V 6 bases and J 3 bases, with 6 bases left between them. CDR3 coding DNA: TGTGCCAGCAGGCAAGACTACGAGCAGTACTTC. It specifies CASRQDYEQYF.

The chain joins TRBV28 to TRBJ2-3; D unresolved. CDR3 length equals 11 residues. Germline loops: CDR1 MDHEN, CDR2 SYDVKM. V lost 7 bases and J lost 6, with 8 bases in between. DNA for the CDR3: TGTGCCAGCATTGGAGAGGATACGCAGTATTTT. Translating gives CASIGEDTQYF.

The V call is TRBV6-1, the J call TRBJ1-5; TRBD1 matches at 8 bases. Germline V gene data show CDR1 as MNHNS and CDR2 as SASEGT. The CDR3 is 15 amino acids. The junction had 9 bases not matched to a gene; V was cut back by 6 bases and J by 5 bases. The DNA of the CDR3 is TGTGCCAGCAGCCCCCGTGGACAGGGATATCAGCCCCAGCATTTT. Its protein product is CASSPRGQGYQPQHF.

The V gene is TRBV15, the J gene TRBJ2-7; 7 nucleotides match TRBD1. The trim removed 0 bases at V and 7 bases at J, leaving 9 bases unmatched. Germline V gene lookup returns CDR1 LNHNV and CDR2 YYDKDF (reference sequence). The CDR3 length is 15 residues. The CDR3 protein is CATSRDLDRVGEQYF. CDR3 DNA sequence: TGTGCCACCAGCAGAGACCTCGACAGGGTAGGGGAGCAGTACTTC. The variable domain in full, with the rest retrieved from reference TRBV15 and TRBJ2-7, is DAMVIQNPRYQVTQFGKPVTLSCSQTLNHNVMYWYQQKSSQAPKLLFHYYDKDFNNEADTPDNFQSRRPNTSFCFLDIRSPGLGDTAMYLCATSRDLDRVGEQYFGPGTRLTVT.

The chain couples TRBV23-1 to TRBJ2-1; D is ambiguous. TRBV23-1 is an open reading frame, and its role is uncertain. V was shortened by 8 bases and J by 1 base, with 12 bases between the two germline ends. The CDR3 loop spans 14 amino acids. CDR3 protein: CASGRWGSYNEQFF. CDR3 bases: TGCGCCAGCGGCCGGTGGGGTTCCTACAATGAGCAGTTCTTC.

The gene calls are TRBV10-3 and TRBJ2-5; a weak D match, TRBD2 (5 bases). V lost 3 bases, J lost 7 bases, and 18 bases lay in between. CDR3 length equals 15 residues. Germline V gene lookup returns CDR1 ENHRY and CDR2 SYGVKD. CDR3: CAISDSGLRLGTQYF. The CDR3 DNA follows: TGTGCCATCAGTGATTCTGGACTGCGTCTGGGGACCCAGTACTTC.

This clone was observed once. This chain uses TRBV4-1 with TRBJ2-2; D is uncertain. The germline V gene encodes CDR1 MGHRA and CDR2 YSYEKL. The V gene lost 0 bases and the J gene lost 8 bases, with 19 bases spanning the gap. The CDR3 covers 17 residues. In nucleotides, the CDR3 is TGCGCCAGCAGCCAAGATCGTTTACGGAGCCCCACTGGGGAGCTGTTTTTT. Translating gives CASSQDRLRSPTGELFF.

Remarks on this clone: The same CDR3 arises from other DNA sequences in this sample as well. The chain recombines TRBV27 with TRBJ2-2; D uncertain. CDR3 length equals 13 residues. The V end was cut by 2 bases, the J end by 6 bases, with 7 bases between. Germline V gene lookup returns CDR1 MNHEY and CDR2 SMNVEV (reference sequence). CDR3: CASSLEGSGELFF. CDR3 DNA sequence: TGTGCCAGCAGTTTAGAAGGTTCCGGGGAGCTGTTTTTT.